The clone carrying this TCR beta chain was found a few times. The antigen remains undetermined. This entry comes from a study of post-analysis software for immune sequencing data. General observations from the study: A few TRBV segments appeared more often in patients than in controls, and TRBV5-6, TRBV5-1 and TRBV20-1 were among these.

V was clipped by 6 bases and J by 2 bases, with 21 bases between them. The length of the CDR3 is 16 residues. Germline CDR1 is DFQATT and CDR2 is SNEGSKA (reference sequence). Tagging with unique molecular identifiers was a feature of the TCR beta cDNA libraries. MiXCR, applied by TCRdb to the PCR reads, yields one record per CDR3 protein. The sample carries hundreds of thousands of distinct CDR3 sequences, approximately 53% recorded once. The chain couples TRBV20-1 to TRBJ2-3; possibly TRBD2 for D (6 bases). The receptor was derived from a girl between 10 and 17 years old with multiple sclerosis. Source material: blood. DNA of the CDR3: TGCAGTGCCGAAGGACTAAGCGGAGGATTCACAGATACGCAGTATTTT. Translating gives CSAEGLSGGFTDTQYF.